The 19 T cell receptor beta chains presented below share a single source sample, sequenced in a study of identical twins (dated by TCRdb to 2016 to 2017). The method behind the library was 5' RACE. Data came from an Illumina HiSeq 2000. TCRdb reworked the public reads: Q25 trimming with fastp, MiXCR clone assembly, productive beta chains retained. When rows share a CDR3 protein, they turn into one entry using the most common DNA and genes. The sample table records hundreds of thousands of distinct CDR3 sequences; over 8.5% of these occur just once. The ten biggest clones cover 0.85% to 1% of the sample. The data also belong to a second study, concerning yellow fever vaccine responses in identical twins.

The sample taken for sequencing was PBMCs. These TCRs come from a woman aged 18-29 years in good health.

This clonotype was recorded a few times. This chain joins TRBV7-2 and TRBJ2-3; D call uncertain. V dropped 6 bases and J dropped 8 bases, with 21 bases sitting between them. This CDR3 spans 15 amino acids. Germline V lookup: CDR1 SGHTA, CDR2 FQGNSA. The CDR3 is CASSSPAESRRTQYF. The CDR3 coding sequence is TGTGCCAGCAGTTCTCCGGCGGAGTCCCGCCGTACGCAGTATTTT.

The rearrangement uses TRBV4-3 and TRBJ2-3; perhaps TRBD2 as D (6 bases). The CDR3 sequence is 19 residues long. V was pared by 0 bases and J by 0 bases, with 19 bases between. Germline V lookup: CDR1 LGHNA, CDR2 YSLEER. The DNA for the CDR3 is TGCGCCAGCAGCCAAGATTTTTGGCGTAGCGGCATAAGCACAGATACGCAGTATTTT. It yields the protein CASSQDFWRSGISTDTQYF.

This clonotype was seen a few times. The CDR3 DNA is TGTGCCAGCAGTTCACCGGGAACCTTTCCTGGAAACACCATATATTTT. This encodes CASSSPGTFPGNTIYF. This sequence joins TRBV28 and TRBJ1-3; no clear D gene. The germline V gene has CDR1 MDHEN and CDR2 SYDVKM. CDR3 length: 16 residues. Trimming removed 4 bases from V and 2 bases from J, with 15 bases in between.

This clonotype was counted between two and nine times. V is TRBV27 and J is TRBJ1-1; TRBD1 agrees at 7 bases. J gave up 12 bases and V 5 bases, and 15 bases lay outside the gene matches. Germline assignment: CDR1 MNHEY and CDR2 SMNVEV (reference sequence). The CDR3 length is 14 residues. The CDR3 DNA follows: TGTGCCAGCAGTAGAGAAGAGACAGGGAGGGACACTTTCTTT. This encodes CASSREETGRDTFF.

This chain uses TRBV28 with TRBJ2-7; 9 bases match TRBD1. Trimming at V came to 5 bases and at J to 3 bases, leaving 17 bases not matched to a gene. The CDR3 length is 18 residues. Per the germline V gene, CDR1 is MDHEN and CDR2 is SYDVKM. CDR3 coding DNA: TGTGCCAGCAGTCCGAGGTACCGGGACAGGGTTTCCTTCTACGAGCAGTACTTC. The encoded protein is CASSPRYRDRVSFYEQYF.

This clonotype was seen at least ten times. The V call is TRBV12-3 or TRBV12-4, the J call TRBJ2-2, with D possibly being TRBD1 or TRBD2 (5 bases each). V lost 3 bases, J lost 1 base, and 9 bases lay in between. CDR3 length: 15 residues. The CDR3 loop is CASSLRGMNTGELFF. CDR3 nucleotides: TGTGCCAGCAGTTTGAGGGGAATGAACACCGGGGAGCTGTTTTTT.

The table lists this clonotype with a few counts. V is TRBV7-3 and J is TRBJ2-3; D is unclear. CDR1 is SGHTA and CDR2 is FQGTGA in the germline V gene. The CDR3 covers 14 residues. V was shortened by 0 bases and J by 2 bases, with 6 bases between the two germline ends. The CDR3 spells CASSLTSPTDTQYF. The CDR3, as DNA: TGTGCCAGCAGCTTAACTAGTCCCACAGATACGCAGTATTTT.

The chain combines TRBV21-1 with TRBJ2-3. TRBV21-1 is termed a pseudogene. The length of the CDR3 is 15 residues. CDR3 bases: TGTGCCAGCAGCAGTTCTTGGACCCCCACAGATACGCAGTATTTT. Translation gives CASSSSWTPTDTQYF.

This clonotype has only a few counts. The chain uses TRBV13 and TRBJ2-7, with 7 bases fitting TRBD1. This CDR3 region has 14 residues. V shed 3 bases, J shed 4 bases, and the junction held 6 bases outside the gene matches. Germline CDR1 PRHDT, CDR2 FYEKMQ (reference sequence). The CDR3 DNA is TGTGCCAGCAGCTTTTACAGGGGTTCGTACGAGCAGTACTTC. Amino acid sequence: CASSFYRGSYEQYF.

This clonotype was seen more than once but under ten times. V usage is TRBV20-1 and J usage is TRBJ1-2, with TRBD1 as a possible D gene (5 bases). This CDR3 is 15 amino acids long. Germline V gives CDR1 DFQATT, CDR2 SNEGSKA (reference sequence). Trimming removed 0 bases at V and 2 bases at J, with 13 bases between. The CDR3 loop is CSARDMTRDNYGYTF. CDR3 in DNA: TGCAGTGCTAGAGATATGACGAGGGACAACTATGGCTACACCTTC.

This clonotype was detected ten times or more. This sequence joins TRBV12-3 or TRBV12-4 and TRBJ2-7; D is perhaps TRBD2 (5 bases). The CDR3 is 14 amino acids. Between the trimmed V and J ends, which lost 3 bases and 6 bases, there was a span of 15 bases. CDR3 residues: CASSLNSGRTEQYF. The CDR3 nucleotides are TGTGCCAGCAGTTTGAATTCTGGGAGAACCGAGCAGTACTTC.

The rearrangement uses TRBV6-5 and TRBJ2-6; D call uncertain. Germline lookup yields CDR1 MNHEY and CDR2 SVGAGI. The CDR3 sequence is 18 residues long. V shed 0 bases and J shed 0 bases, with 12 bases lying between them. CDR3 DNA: TGTGCCAGCAGTTACTCGATGTCGGTCCACTCTGGGGCCAACGTCCTGACTTTC. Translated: CASSYSMSVHSGANVLTF.

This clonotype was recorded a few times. The CDR3 nucleotides are TGCGCCAGCAGCCAAACCAGGGAGGCCGACTACGAGCAGTACTTC. Amino acid sequence: CASSQTREADYEQYF. The chain has TRBV4-3 and TRBJ2-7; perhaps TRBD2 as D (6 bases). This CDR3 region has 15 residues. Germline CDR1 reads LGHNA; CDR2 reads YSLEER. The ends were cut back, 2 bases at V and 3 bases at J, with 14 bases in the middle.

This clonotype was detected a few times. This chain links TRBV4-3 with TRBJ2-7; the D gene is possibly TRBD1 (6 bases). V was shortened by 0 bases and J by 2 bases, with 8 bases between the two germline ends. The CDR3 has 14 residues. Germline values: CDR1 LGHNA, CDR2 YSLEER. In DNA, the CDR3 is TGCGCCAGCAGCCAAGATACAGGGACCTACGAGCAGTACTTC. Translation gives CASSQDTGTYEQYF.

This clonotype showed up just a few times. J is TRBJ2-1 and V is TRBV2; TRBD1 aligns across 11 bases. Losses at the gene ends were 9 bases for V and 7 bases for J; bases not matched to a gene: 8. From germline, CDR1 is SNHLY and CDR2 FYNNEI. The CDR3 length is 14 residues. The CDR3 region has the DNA TGTGCCAGGGAGAACCGGGACAGGGGGAATGAGCAGTTCTTC. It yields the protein CARENRDRGNEQFF.

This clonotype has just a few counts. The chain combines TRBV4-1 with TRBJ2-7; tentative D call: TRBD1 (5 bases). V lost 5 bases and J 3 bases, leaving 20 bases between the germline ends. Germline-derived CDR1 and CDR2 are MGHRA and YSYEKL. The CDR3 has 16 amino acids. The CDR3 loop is CASSAKVVGRDYEQYF. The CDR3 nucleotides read TGCGCCAGCAGCGCCAAAGTTGTGGGGCGAGACTACGAGCAGTACTTC.

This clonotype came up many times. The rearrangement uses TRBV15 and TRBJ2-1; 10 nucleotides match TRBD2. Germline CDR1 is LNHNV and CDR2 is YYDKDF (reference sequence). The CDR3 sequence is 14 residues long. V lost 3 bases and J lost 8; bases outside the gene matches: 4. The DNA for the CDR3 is TGTGCCACCAGCAGGATAGCGGGAGGTTATGAGCAGTTCTTC. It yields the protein CATSRIAGGYEQFF.

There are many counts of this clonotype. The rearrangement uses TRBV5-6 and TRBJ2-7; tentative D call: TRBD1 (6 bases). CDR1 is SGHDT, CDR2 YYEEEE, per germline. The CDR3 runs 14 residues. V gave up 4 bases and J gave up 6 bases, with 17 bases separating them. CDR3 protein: CASSQGQFPSEQYF. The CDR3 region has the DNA TGTGCCAGCAGCCAAGGACAGTTCCCTTCCGAGCAGTACTTC. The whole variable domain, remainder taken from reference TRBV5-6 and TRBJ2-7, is DAGVTQSPTHLIKTRGQQVTLRCSPKSGHDTVSWYQQALGQGPQFIFQYYEEEERQRGNFPDRFSGHQFPNYSSELNVNALLLGDSALYLCASSQGQFPSEQYFGPGTRLTVT.

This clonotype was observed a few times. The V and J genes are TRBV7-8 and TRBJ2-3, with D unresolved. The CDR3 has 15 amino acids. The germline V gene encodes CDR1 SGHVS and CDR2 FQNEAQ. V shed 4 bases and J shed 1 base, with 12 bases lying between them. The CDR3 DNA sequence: TGTGCCAGCAGCTCCCGGTCTGCAGGCACAGATACGCAGTATTTT. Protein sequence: CASSSRSAGTDTQYF. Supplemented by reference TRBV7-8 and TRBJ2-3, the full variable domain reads GAGVSQSPRYKVAKRGQDVALRCDPISGHVSLFWYQQALGQGPEFLTYFQNEAQLDKSGLPSDRFFAERPEGSVSTLKIQRTQQEDSAVYLCASSSRSAGTDTQYFGPGTRLTVL.